Each of the 12 T cell receptor beta chains below was sequenced from the same sample in a study of blood T cell repertoires in COVID-19. Assay: immunoSEQ multiplex PCR; the TCRdb copy retains only in-frame clones and omits some. The sample yields roughly 150,000 clones, roughly four fifths seen once. The sample consisted of peripheral blood. The receptors stem from a human donor with acute or convalescent COVID-19. The donor label of this sample is uncertain.

V and J are TRBV4-1 and TRBJ1-3, with D possibly being TRBD1 (6 bases). V was trimmed by 6 bases and J by 1 base, leaving 16 bases between them. This CDR3 comprises 16 residues. Germline loops: CDR1 MGHRA, CDR2 YSYEKL. The CDR3 reads CASRRALTGSGNTIYF. The CDR3 DNA reads TGCGCCAGCAGACGCGCCCTTACAGGGTCTGGAAACACCATATATTTT.

The chain employs TRBV7-9 and TRBJ2-5; a possible D gene is TRBD1 (5 bases). In germline, CDR1 is SEHNR, CDR2 FQNEAQ (reference sequence). The CDR3 contains 15 residues. Trimming left V 7 bases short and J 4 bases short, with 19 bases between. DNA for the CDR3: TGTGCCAGCACTACTAAAGAGGACATTGGAGAGACCCAGTACTTC. Protein: CASTTKEDIGETQYF. The entire variable domain, with the rest obtained from reference TRBV7-9 and TRBJ2-5, is as follows: DTGVSQNPRHKITKRGQNVTFRCDPISEHNRLYWYRQTLGQGPEFLTYFQNEAQLEKSRLLSDRFSAERPKGSFSTLEIQRTEQGDSAMYLCASTTKEDIGETQYFGPGTRLLVL.

The rearrangement uses TRBV9 and TRBJ2-2; 7 bases align to TRBD2. The V and J ends lost 3 bases and 2 bases, in that order; junction bases with no gene match: 4. CDR1 is SGDLS and CDR2 is YYNGEE in the germline V gene. The length of the CDR3 is 15 residues. CDR3 amino acids: CASSAGTINTGELFF. CDR3 bases: TGTGCCAGCAGCGCCGGGACTATCAACACCGGGGAGCTGTTTTTT.

The chain is built from TRBV12-3 or TRBV12-4 and TRBJ1-2; 9 nucleotides match TRBD1. The CDR3 consists of 13 residues. The trim removed 5 bases at V and 6 bases at J, leaving 4 bases unmatched. CDR3 protein: CASSADRGHGYTF. CDR3 bases: TGTGCCAGCAGTGCGGACAGGGGCCATGGCTACACCTTC.

The chain couples TRBV3-1 (or the pseudogene TRBV3-2) to TRBJ2-6, with D hard to call. In germline, CDR1 is LGHDT, CDR2 YNNKEL (reference sequence). The length of the CDR3 is 15 residues. V dropped 3 bases and J dropped 2 bases, with 8 bases sitting between them. The chain's CDR3 is CASSHAATGANVLTF. The CDR3 coding sequence is TGTGCCAGCAGCCATGCTGCGACTGGGGCCAACGTCCTGACTTTC.

The J gene is TRBJ1-5, the V gene TRBV12-3 or TRBV12-4; D remains ambiguous. CDR3 length: 13 residues. V was shortened by 3 bases and J by 6 bases, with 9 bases between the two germline ends. The chain's CDR3 is CASSLFVRQPQHF. DNA of the CDR3: TGTGCCAGCAGTTTGTTTGTTCGTCAGCCCCAGCATTTT.

The chain's CDR3 is CASSDPPRPFF. Written as DNA, the CDR3 is TGTGCCAGCAGTGACCCCCCTAGGCCTTTCTTT. This chain links TRBV6-1 with TRBJ1-1; the D is unclear. The CDR3 is made up of 11 amino acids. CDR1 and CDR2 (germline): MNHNS, SASEGT. V was pared by 3 bases and J by 12 bases, with 11 bases between.

This clone was seen a few times. The V call is TRBV6-4, the J call TRBJ2-1; 8 bases are a match to TRBD2. This CDR3 is built from 16 residues. V shed 6 bases and J 8 bases; nucleotides not matched to a gene: 15. Germline V CDR1 and CDR2: MRHNA, SNTAGT. CDR3 in amino acids: CASSAFSRGALHEQFF. For the CDR3, the DNA is TGTGCCAGCAGCGCTTTTTCGCGGGGGGCCCTCCATGAGCAGTTCTTC.

This sequence joins TRBV6-4 and TRBJ1-1; D is possibly TRBD1 (5 bases). CDR3 size: 13 residues. Germline-derived CDR1 and CDR2 are MRHNA and SNTAGT. Trimming removed 6 bases from V and 5 bases from J, with 13 bases in between. This chain's CDR3 is CASRTGGGTEAFF. CDR3 nucleotides: TGTGCCAGCAGGACCGGGGGGGGAACTGAAGCTTTCTTT.

J is TRBJ1-2 and V is TRBV7-8; 8 bases are a match to TRBD1. The V gene end was trimmed by 5 bases and the J gene end by 7 bases; junction bases not matched to a gene: 6. Germline V gives CDR1 SGHVS, CDR2 FQNEAQ. The CDR3 consists of 13 residues. CDR3 DNA: TGTGCCAGCAGCAAGGACAGGGTGGTTGGCTACACCTTC. Its protein is CASSKDRVVGYTF.

The gene calls are TRBV7-4 and TRBJ2-2, with TRBD1 matching over 7 bases. CDR1 and CDR2 (germline): SGHVT, SQSDAQ. This CDR3 is built from 14 residues. Trimming took 3 bases from V and 5 from J; bases not matched to a gene: 3. CDR3 sequence: CASSFRGWTGELFF. The CDR3 DNA is TGTGCCAGCAGCTTCAGGGGGTGGACCGGGGAGCTGTTTTTT.

The chain combines TRBV30 with TRBJ2-5; perhaps TRBD2 as D (7 bases). This CDR3 spans 15 amino acids. Germline assignment: CDR1 GTSNPN and CDR2 SVGIG (reference sequence). Trimming removed 0 bases at V and 4 bases at J, with 15 bases between. The CDR3 region is CAWSVLGGAGETQYF. Written as DNA, the CDR3 is TGTGCCTGGAGTGTACTAGGGGGGGCTGGAGAGACCCAGTACTTC.